A single sample gave rise to the 23 T cell receptor beta chains below, sequenced in a study of T-cell memory formation after mild COVID-19. TCRdb recomputed calls from the 5' RACE reads with MiXCR, one row per CDR3 protein. The table includes some 320,000 distinct CDR3 sequences, approximately 15% detected once. The sequenced sample was PBMCs or a T cell subset sorted from them (not recorded which). These receptors originate from a young man who had mild COVID-19 (a few samples of this study predate the infection). Cell type and time point are not known.

This sequence joins TRBV7-2 and TRBJ2-3; no clear D gene. Germline V gene data show CDR1 as SGHTA and CDR2 as FQGNSA. V was cut by 5 bases and J by 0 bases, with 12 bases left in between. The CDR3 loop spans 15 amino acids. The CDR3 loop is CASSPRKTSTDTQYF. The CDR3 DNA sequence: TGTGCCAGCAGCCCCCGAAAGACTAGCACAGATACGCAGTATTTT.

This clonotype was detected only once. This chain links TRBV11-3 with TRBJ2-3; 8 nucleotides agree with TRBD2. Germline V gives CDR1 SGHNT, CDR2 YENEEA. The V and J ends lost 5 bases and 4 bases, in that order; junction bases with no gene match: 14. CDR3 length: 17 residues. Written as DNA, the CDR3 is TGTGCCAGCAGCCTATCTGGTCCCGGGGGGGTCTCAGATACGCAGTATTTT. This codes for CASSLSGPGGVSDTQYF.

The chain has TRBV29-1 and TRBJ1-5; a possible D gene is TRBD1 (6 bases). V lost 8 bases and J lost 0, with 11 bases in between. The germline gives CDR1 SQVTM, CDR2 ANQGSEA. CDR3 length: 13 amino acids. The CDR3 nucleotides are TGCAGCTACAGGGAGTCTAGCAATCAGCCCCAGCATTTT. Translated, it gives CSYRESSNQPQHF.

This sequence joins TRBV18 and TRBJ2-7; no definite D call. CDR1 and CDR2 (germline): KGHSH, LQKENI. This CDR3 spans 12 amino acids. Trimming stripped 5 bases from V and 4 bases from J, with 9 bases between. The CDR3 reads CASSSGIYEQYF. CDR3 nucleotides: TGTGCCAGCTCATCAGGAATTTACGAGCAGTACTTC. The variable domain in full, completed from reference TRBV18 and TRBJ2-7, reads NAGVMQNPRHLVRRRGQEARLRCSPMKGHSHVYWYRQLPEEGLKFMVYLQKENIIDESGMPKERFSAEFPKEGPSILRIQQVVRGDSAAYFCASSSGIYEQYFGPGTRLTVT.

The chain couples TRBV12-3 or TRBV12-4 to TRBJ1-1, with 10 bases aligning to TRBD1. The J segment lost 2 bases and the V segment lost 7 bases, leaving 7 bases of the junction unmatched. The CDR3 is 15 amino acids. CDR3 residues: CASNRDRGQNTEAFF. Written as DNA, the CDR3 is TGTGCCAGCAACAGGGACAGGGGACAAAACACTGAAGCTTTCTTT.

The CDR3 region has the DNA TGTGCCAGCAGCTCGAGACGGGGGGGCGACACCGGGGAGCTGTTTTTT. Translating it yields CASSSRRGGDTGELFF. The chain carries TRBV9 and TRBJ2-2; 8 bases line up with TRBD2. Germline loops: CDR1 SGDLS, CDR2 YYNGEE. With 4 bases clipped from V and 3 bases from J, the junction kept 8 bases outside the gene matches. This CDR3 region has 16 residues.

V gene TRBV21-1 combines with J gene TRBJ2-7; the table's TRBD1 call for D was not verified on the DNA. TRBV21-1 is termed a pseudogene. The CDR3 is made up of 19 amino acids. The CDR3 loop reads CASSKGGKSRTGISYEQYV. The CDR3 nucleotides read TGTGCCAGCAGCAAAGGCGGGAAGAGTAGGACAGGGATATCCTACGAGCAGTACGTC.

The chain couples TRBV20-1 to TRBJ1-5; D is unresolved. Trimming took off 3 bases at V and 4 bases at J, with 10 bases between the two ends. The germline CDR1 and CDR2 sequences are DFQATT and SNEGSKA (reference sequence). This CDR3 is 13 amino acids long. The CDR3 here is CSARGTANQPQHF. The CDR3 DNA follows: TGCAGTGCTAGGGGAACGGCGAATCAGCCCCAGCATTTT.

J is TRBJ2-6 and V is TRBV12-3 or TRBV12-4; TRBD1 might be the D (6 bases). V lost 6 bases and J 2 bases, leaving 11 bases between the germline ends. The CDR3 has 15 amino acids. Here the CDR3 reads CASSTTGTGANVLTF. The DNA for the CDR3 is TGTGCCAGCAGCACTACAGGGACTGGGGCCAACGTCCTGACTTTC.

This clonotype has at least ten counts. CDR3 DNA: TGTGCCAGCAGTACATGGACCACTTCGGTGTTCTTC. This encodes CASSTWTTSVFF. The genes are TRBV12-3 or TRBV12-4 and TRBJ2-1, with unresolved D. The CDR3 extends over 12 amino acids. Between the trimmed V and J ends, which lost 5 bases and 15 bases, there was a span of 17 bases.

The V call is TRBV5-1, the J call TRBJ1-1, with D uncertain. Per the germline V gene, CDR1 is SGHRS and CDR2 is YFSETQ. The CDR3 contains 12 residues. Trimming removed 7 bases at V and 1 base at J, with 8 bases between. CDR3 loop: CASVTTNTEAFF. In DNA, the CDR3 is TGCGCCAGCGTCACAACGAACACTGAAGCTTTCTTT.

J is TRBJ2-2 and V is TRBV9; 7 bases agree with TRBD1. The V segment lost 6 bases and the J segment 6 bases; nucleotides outside the gene matches: 11. The CDR3 is 15 residues long. The V gene's germline CDR1 is SGDLS and CDR2 YYNGEE. CDR3 loop: CASNRDRDVAGELFF. CDR3 in DNA: TGTGCCAGCAACCGAGACAGGGACGTAGCCGGGGAGCTGTTTTTT.

The J gene is TRBJ2-2, the V gene TRBV2, with TRBD1 identical over 7 bases. Per germline, CDR1 SNHLY and CDR2 FYNNEI. This CDR3 is built from 15 residues. J lost 4 bases, V lost 8 bases, and 10 bases had no gene match. The CDR3 coding sequence is TGTGCCAGCCGAGAGACAGGGTTCGCCACCGGGGAGCTGTTTTTT. Its protein product is CASRETGFATGELFF.

This clonotype was counted many times. This chain joins TRBV6-4 and TRBJ2-3, with 11 bases matching TRBD2. This CDR3 spans 15 amino acids. Germline CDR1 MRHNA, CDR2 SNTAGT. After removal of 4 bases from V and 3 bases from J, the junction contained 3 bases not matched to a gene. The DNA for the CDR3 is TGTGCCAGCAGTGCCTCTAGCGGGGGGACAGATACGCAGTATTTT. Its translation is CASSASSGGTDTQYF.

This chain joins TRBV6-5 and TRBJ2-7; D is unresolved. CDR1 MNHEY and CDR2 SVGAGI come from the germline V gene. This CDR3 spans 13 amino acids. V lost 0 bases and J 8 bases, leaving 11 bases between the germline ends. This chain's CDR3 is CASSYSGSDQQYF. The CDR3 nucleotides read TGTGCCAGCAGTTACTCCGGGTCAGATCAGCAGTACTTC.

This clonotype was detected only a few times. This chain links TRBV5-1 with TRBJ1-6; D unresolved. Trimming shortened V by 5 bases and J by 10 bases, and 16 bases separated the two germline ends. Germline V gene sequence: CDR1 SGHRS, CDR2 YFSETQ. This CDR3 comprises 14 residues. The CDR3 is CASRGREAPSPLHF. Here the CDR3 DNA reads TGCGCCAGCAGGGGTAGGGAGGCGCCATCACCCCTCCACTTT. Combining the CDR3 with reference TRBV5-1 and TRBJ1-6 gives the whole variable domain KAGVTQTPRYLIKTRGQQVTLSCSPISGHRSVSWYQQTPGQGLQFLFEYFSETQRNKGNFPGRFSGRQFSNSRSEMNVSTLELGDSALYLCASRGREAPSPLHFGNGTRLTVT.

V usage is TRBV7-2 and J usage is TRBJ1-4; possible D gene TRBD1, 6 bases. The CDR3 covers 16 residues. V was clipped by 6 bases and J by 0 bases, with 14 bases between them. Germline values: CDR1 SGHTA, CDR2 FQGNSA. This chain's CDR3 is CASSYRVVATNEKLFF. The CDR3 nucleotides are TGTGCCAGCAGTTACAGGGTGGTGGCAACTAATGAAAAACTGTTTTTT.

This clonotype was counted a few times. The gene calls are TRBV6-2 or TRBV6-3 and TRBJ1-2; the D gene is possibly TRBD1 (6 bases). Germline loops: CDR1 MNHEY, CDR2 SVGEGT. Trimming removed 0 bases from V and 4 bases from J, with 18 bases in between. The CDR3 length is 17 residues. The CDR3 nucleotides read TGTGCCAGCAGTTACTCCCCTTTACGACAGGACCGCTATGGCTACACCTTC. It is translated as CASSYSPLRQDRYGYTF.

Note on this clonotype: A much larger clone is a single base away; this may be a read error. The chain employs TRBV5-1 and TRBJ2-5, with TRBD1 identical over 8 bases. J lost 2 bases, V lost 4 bases, and 4 bases had no gene match. CDR1 and CDR2 (germline): SGHRS, YFSETQ. CDR3 length: 14 residues. Here the CDR3 reads CASSQGQEQETQYF. Here the CDR3 DNA reads TGCGCCAGCAGCCAGGGACAGGAGCAAGAGACCCAGTACTTC. The full variable domain, in which reference TRBV5-1 and TRBJ2-5 provide the parts outside the CDR3, is KAGVTQTPRYLIKTRGQQVTLSCSPISGHRSVSWYQQTPGQGLQFLFEYFSETQRNKGNFPGRFSGRQFSNSRSEMNVSTLELGDSALYLCASSQGQEQETQYFGPGTRLLVL.

This clonotype was seen ten or more times. The chain combines TRBV7-2 with TRBJ2-1, with TRBD2 identical over 7 bases. V lost 3 bases and J lost 9; bases outside the gene matches: 8. The CDR3 loop spans 14 amino acids. The germline V gene encodes CDR1 SGHTA and CDR2 FQGNSA. DNA of the CDR3: TGTGCCAGCAGCTTGCCCGCAGGGAGGGGTGAGCAGTTCTTC. Translation: CASSLPAGRGEQFF.

This clonotype was observed a handful of times. V is TRBV2 and J is TRBJ2-5; 10 bases are shared with TRBD1. The germline gives CDR1 SNHLY, CDR2 FYNNEI. V lost 11 bases to trimming and J lost 4 bases; unmatched junction nucleotides: 7. The CDR3 length is 13 residues. The CDR3 is CAARDRGRETQYF. Here the CDR3 DNA reads TGTGCCGCCCGGGACAGGGGACGAGAGACCCAGTACTTC.

The chain uses TRBV28 and TRBJ1-6; D remains ambiguous. Trimming left V 3 bases short and J 7 bases short, with 10 bases between. The germline V gene has CDR1 MDHEN and CDR2 SYDVKM. The CDR3 is 14 residues long. The CDR3 here is CASSFNLGNSPLHF. In nucleotides, the CDR3 is TGTGCCAGCAGTTTCAATCTGGGGAATTCACCCCTCCACTTT.

This clonotype was detected only a few times. This chain connects TRBV20-1 to TRBJ2-1; maybe TRBD1 (8 bases). This CDR3 has 15 residues. The germline V and J ends were trimmed by 5 bases and 6 bases, with 20 bases remaining between them. CDR1 DFQATT and CDR2 SNEGSKA come from the germline V gene (reference sequence). This CDR3 reads CSAPRSGGGGNEQFF. Here the CDR3 DNA reads TGCAGTGCTCCCCGATCAGGGGGCGGGGGCAATGAGCAGTTCTTC.